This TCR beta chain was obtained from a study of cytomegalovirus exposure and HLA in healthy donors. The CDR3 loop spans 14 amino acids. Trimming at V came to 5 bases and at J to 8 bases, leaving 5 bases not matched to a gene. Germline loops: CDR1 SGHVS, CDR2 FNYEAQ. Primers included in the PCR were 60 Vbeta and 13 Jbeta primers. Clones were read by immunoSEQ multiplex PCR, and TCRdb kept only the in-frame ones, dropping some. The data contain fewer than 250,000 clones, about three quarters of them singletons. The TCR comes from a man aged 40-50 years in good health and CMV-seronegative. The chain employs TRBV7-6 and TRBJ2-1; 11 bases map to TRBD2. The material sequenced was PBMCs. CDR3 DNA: TGTGCCAGCAGCGAACTAGCGGGAGAGGATGAGCAGTTCTTC. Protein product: CASSELAGEDEQFF.